The 32 T cell receptor beta chains given below trace back to one sample, sequenced in a study of CD8 T cells in ankylosing spondylitis. TCRdb ran MiXCR on the 5' RACE reads and lists one entry per CDR3 protein. This table holds nearly 350,000 distinct CDR3 sequences, about 15% found once. The material sequenced was blood, either unsorted or a sorted T cell fraction (not recorded which). All receptors derive from a male donor with ankylosing spondylitis or in good health (not recorded which).

This chain links TRBV6-1 with TRBJ2-1, with D perhaps given as TRBD1 or TRBD2 (5 bases each). Germline assignment: CDR1 MNHNS and CDR2 SASEGT. The germline V and J ends were trimmed by 6 bases and 4 bases, with 13 bases remaining between them. This CDR3 contains 14 residues. The CDR3 here is CASSLGDRYNEQFF. CDR3 nucleotides: TGTGCCAGCAGCCTGGGGGACCGGTACAATGAGCAGTTCTTC.

This clonotype was counted a few times. The chain has TRBV7-9 and TRBJ2-1; no clear D gene. The germline V gene encodes CDR1 SEHNR and CDR2 FQNEAQ (reference sequence). This CDR3 is built from 13 residues. The V end was cut by 4 bases, the J end by 8 bases, with 12 bases between. CDR3: CASSSRARDEQFF. The CDR3 nucleotides are TGTGCCAGCAGCTCCCGAGCCCGGGATGAGCAGTTCTTC.

The V gene is TRBV10-2, the J gene TRBJ1-1, with D possibly being TRBD1 (6 bases). Germline V lookup: CDR1 WSHSY, CDR2 SAAADI. The CDR3 has 15 residues. V lost 3 bases and J 4 bases, leaving 15 bases between the germline ends. The CDR3 DNA sequence: TGCGCCAGCAGTGACGGAACCGGGGGCAGCACTGAAGCTTTCTTT. Protein: CASSDGTGGSTEAFF.

This clonotype was detected only a few times. The gene calls are TRBV6-1 and TRBJ2-3; 7 bases fit TRBD2. The V segment lost 3 bases and the J segment 4 bases; nucleotides outside the gene matches: 7. Germline CDR1 and CDR2: MNHNS and SASEGT. The CDR3 runs 15 residues. Here the CDR3 reads CASSERLARADTQYF. The DNA of the CDR3 is TGTGCCAGCAGTGAGAGACTAGCCAGGGCAGATACGCAGTATTTT.

This clonotype was recorded a few times. This rearrangement joins TRBV5-5 to TRBJ2-1; 11 bases line up with TRBD2. V was clipped by 3 bases and J by 0 bases; unmatched bases: 8. Germline V gene sequence: CDR1 SGHKS, CDR2 YYEKEE (reference sequence). This CDR3 region has 18 residues. The CDR3 DNA is TGTGCCAGCAGCTCCTTCTCCGGGACTAGCGGCTCCTACAATGAGCAGTTCTTC. Translating it yields CASSSFSGTSGSYNEQFF.

This clonotype was seen a few times. In nucleotides, the CDR3 is TGCAGTGGGGGTGGGGATGACACTGAAGCTTTCTTT. Protein: CSGGGDDTEAFF. The chain couples TRBV20-1 to TRBJ1-1, with no clear D. Germline assignment: CDR1 DFQATT and CDR2 SNEGSKA (reference sequence). The germline V and J ends were trimmed by 7 bases and 3 bases, with 12 bases remaining between them. There are 12 residues in the CDR3.

The rearrangement joins TRBV5-1 to TRBJ1-1; a possible D gene is TRBD1 (5 bases). The CDR3 is 16 amino acids. Germline-derived CDR1 and CDR2 are SGHRS and YFSETQ. Deletions cut 0 bases from V and 0 bases from J, with 12 bases between. CDR3 nucleotides: TGCGCCAGCAGCTTGGACAGGAGCGTTATGAACACTGAAGCTTTCTTT. Its translation is CASSLDRSVMNTEAFF.

In its sample, this clonotype was seen a few times. V is TRBV28 and J is TRBJ2-5, with D perhaps matching TRBD2 (6 bases). The CDR3 loop spans 17 amino acids. Trimming removed 5 bases from V and 5 bases from J, with 24 bases in between. Germline V gene sequence: CDR1 MDHEN, CDR2 SYDVKM. Here the CDR3 reads CASSGGRGTPMGETQYF. For the CDR3, the DNA is TGTGCCAGCAGTGGGGGTCGGGGGACCCCCATGGGGGAGACCCAGTACTTC.

A few counts support this clonotype. The V call is TRBV5-1, the J call TRBJ1-5; D remains ambiguous. Germline loops: CDR1 SGHRS, CDR2 YFSETQ. V gave up 0 bases and J gave up 2 bases, with 9 bases separating them. The CDR3 loop spans 15 amino acids. CDR3: CASSLGVGGNQPQHF. CDR3 nucleotides: TGCGCCAGCAGCTTGGGGGTGGGCGGCAATCAGCCCCAGCATTTT.

This chain links TRBV7-6 with TRBJ2-5, with D perhaps being TRBD1 or TRBD2 (5 bases each). The CDR3 loop spans 14 amino acids. Trimming pared 1 base from V and 5 bases from J, leaving 11 bases between. Per germline, CDR1 SGHVS and CDR2 FNYEAQ. This CDR3 is CASSLGAREETQYF. The CDR3 bases are TGTGCCAGCAGCTTAGGCGCCAGGGAGGAGACCCAGTACTTC.

This clonotype was detected a few times. The V gene is TRBV25-1, the J gene TRBJ1-2, with D possibly matching TRBD1 (6 bases). V lost 8 bases and J lost 4, with 8 bases in between. This CDR3 is built from 11 residues. From germline, CDR1 is MGHDK and CDR2 SYGVNS. CDR3: CASRGLYGYTF. The CDR3 DNA is TGTGCCAGCCGGGGGCTCTATGGCTACACCTTC.

The genes are TRBV9 and TRBJ1-2, with TRBD1 matching over 7 bases. The CDR3 covers 12 residues. Trimming cost V 4 bases and J 10 bases; bases outside gene matches: 7. Germline loops: CDR1 SGDLS, CDR2 YYNGEE. CDR3: CASSNQGQSYTF. As DNA, the CDR3 is TGTGCCAGCAGCAACCAGGGACAGTCCTACACCTTC.

V gene TRBV30 combines with J gene TRBJ2-1; 10 nucleotides align to TRBD1. Losses at the gene ends were 4 bases for V and 16 bases for J; bases not matched to a gene: 13. Germline V gene data show CDR1 as GTSNPN and CDR2 as SVGIG (reference sequence). CDR3 length: 13 residues. The DNA for the CDR3 is TGTGCCTGGACGTCGGGACAGGGGCCGAGCGAATTCTTC. Protein: CAWTSGQGPSEFF.

The chain combines TRBV11-2 with TRBJ2-5; perhaps TRBD2 as D (6 bases). The CDR3 has 15 amino acids. V lost 5 bases to trimming and J lost 2 bases, with 15 bases between them. CDR1 and CDR2 (germline): SGHAT, FQNNGV. The DNA for the CDR3 is TGTGCCAGCAGCCTCCGAGTAGCGGTGCAAGAGACCCAGTACTTC. Translated: CASSLRVAVQETQYF.

This clonotype was counted only a few times. CDR3 bases: TGTGCCAGCAGCTTAGAAACAGTCTCCTACGAGCAGTACTTC. Its translation is CASSLETVSYEQYF. The chain recombines TRBV7-9 with TRBJ2-7; D uncertain. The CDR3 is 14 amino acids. V was clipped by 1 base and J by 0 bases, with 7 bases between them. Germline V CDR1 and CDR2: SEHNR, FQNEAQ (reference sequence).

The genes are TRBV7-8 and TRBJ2-5; the match to TRBD2 covers 8 bases. The CDR3 has 17 amino acids. CDR1 and CDR2 (germline): SGHVS, FQNEAQ. V lost 5 bases and J lost 5; bases outside the gene matches: 16. CDR3: CASSRAREEGYRETQYF. The CDR3 region has the DNA TGTGCCAGCAGCCGGGCGCGGGAGGAAGGATATCGGGAGACCCAGTACTTC.

The gene calls are TRBV5-6 and TRBJ1-5, with TRBD1 as a possible D gene (5 bases). Trimming left V 2 bases short and J 7 bases short, with 10 bases between. The CDR3 has 13 residues. Germline assignment: CDR1 SGHDT and CDR2 YYEEEE. The CDR3 spells CASSFRVGQPQHF. The CDR3 DNA reads TGTGCCAGCAGCTTCAGGGTTGGACAGCCCCAGCATTTT.

This clonotype was counted between two and nine times. The gene calls are TRBV2 and TRBJ2-7, with 10 bases identical to TRBD1. V lost 6 bases to trimming and J lost 7 bases; unmatched junction nucleotides: 12. CDR3 length: 15 residues. From germline, CDR1 is SNHLY and CDR2 FYNNEI. The CDR3 loop reads CASRKPGQGSEEQYF. CDR3 nucleotide sequence: TGTGCCAGCAGAAAACCGGGACAGGGGTCTGAAGAGCAGTACTTC.

This clonotype has only a few counts. The rearrangement uses TRBV20-1 and TRBJ2-3; TRBD1 matches 9 bases. Germline V CDR1 and CDR2: DFQATT, SNEGSKA (reference sequence). Unmatched junction bases numbered 0, after V lost 5 bases and J lost 0 bases. This CDR3 is built from 13 residues. DNA for the CDR3: TGCAGTGCTGGGACAGGGAGCACAGATACGCAGTATTTT. Protein product: CSAGTGSTDTQYF.

The rearrangement links TRBV15 to TRBJ2-1; possibly TRBD2 for D (7 bases). This CDR3 is built from 15 residues. CDR1 is LNHNV and CDR2 is YYDKDF in the germline V gene (reference sequence). V lost 8 bases to trimming and J lost 1 base, with 15 bases between them. CDR3 in amino acids: CATRAGGQSYNEQFF. The CDR3 DNA follows: TGTGCCACCCGAGCCGGGGGGCAATCCTACAATGAGCAGTTCTTC.

This clonotype was seen once. V gene TRBV11-3 combines with J gene TRBJ2-7, with 9 bases matching TRBD1. V shed 6 bases, J shed 5 bases, and the junction held 11 bases outside the gene matches. In germline, CDR1 is SGHNT, CDR2 YENEEA. The CDR3 extends over 15 amino acids. The CDR3 region has the DNA TGTGCCAGCAGGGAACTGGGACAGGGTTTGCACGAGCAGTACTTC. It translates to CASRELGQGLHEQYF.

This chain links TRBV20-1 with TRBJ1-2, with 8 nucleotides matching TRBD1. The CDR3 runs to 13 residues. The V segment lost 4 bases and the J segment 4 bases; nucleotides outside the gene matches: 5. CDR1 is DFQATT and CDR2 is SNEGSKA in the germline V gene (reference sequence). The CDR3, as DNA: TGCAGTGCTACCACCGGGACAGGCTATGGCTACACCTTC. It codes for CSATTGTGYGYTF.

This clonotype was detected a few times. This chain connects TRBV20-1 to TRBJ2-7; D remains ambiguous. Germline CDR1 is DFQATT and CDR2 is SNEGSKA (reference sequence). The CDR3 has 13 amino acids. V lost 2 bases and J lost 0, with 8 bases in between. The CDR3 region has the DNA TGCAGTGCTAGACCCGGAAGCTCCTACGAGCAGTACTTC. It translates to CSARPGSSYEQYF.

This clonotype appeared many times. The chain uses TRBV10-3 and TRBJ2-1; 14 positions agree with TRBD2. CDR1 is ENHRY and CDR2 is SYGVKD in the germline V gene. The J segment lost 0 bases and the V segment lost 8 bases, leaving 9 bases of the junction unmatched. The CDR3 contains 18 residues. The CDR3 bases are TGTGCCATCGGAGGTAGGACTAGCGGGGGGTCCTCCTACAATGAGCAGTTCTTC. It yields the protein CAIGGRTSGGSSYNEQFF.

This chain links TRBV11-2 with TRBJ2-2, with a tentative D call TRBD1 (6 bases). The CDR3 spans 15 residues. Trimming stripped 5 bases from V and 4 bases from J, with 14 bases between. Germline CDR1 SGHAT, CDR2 FQNNGV. The CDR3 loop is CASSPGQFSTGELFF. CDR3 DNA: TGTGCCAGCAGCCCCGGACAGTTTTCCACCGGGGAGCTGTTTTTT.

The chain is built from TRBV5-5 and TRBJ2-1, with 10 nucleotides matching TRBD2. This CDR3 has 16 residues. Trimming at V came to 1 base and at J to 7 bases, leaving 8 bases not matched to a gene. CDR1 and CDR2 (germline): SGHKS, YYEKEE (reference sequence). DNA of the CDR3: TGTGCCAGCAGCTTGTTACTAGCGGGAACGGGGAATGAGCAGTTCTTC. Its translation: CASSLLLAGTGNEQFF.

This rearrangement joins TRBV7-6 to TRBJ2-1, with 14 bases that match TRBD2. The V and J ends lost 4 bases and 0 bases, in that order; junction bases with no gene match: 5. The CDR3 sequence is 18 residues long. Germline V gives CDR1 SGHVS, CDR2 FNYEAQ. DNA for the CDR3: TGTGCCAGCAGCTGGGGGACTAGCGGGGGCGGCTCCTACAATGAGCAGTTCTTC. It is translated as CASSWGTSGGGSYNEQFF.

The sample holds a few counts of this clonotype. The chain combines TRBV7-9 with TRBJ2-3; no clear D gene. Trimming left V 1 base short and J 3 bases short, with 8 bases between. The germline V gene encodes CDR1 SEHNR and CDR2 FQNEAQ (reference sequence). CDR3 length: 14 residues. The CDR3 nucleotides read TGTGCCAGCAGCTTAGTCGGAAAGACAGATACGCAGTATTTT. Translating gives CASSLVGKTDTQYF.

J is TRBJ1-2 and V is TRBV29-1; 9 bases line up with TRBD1. CDR3 length: 12 amino acids. The trim removed 6 bases at V and 9 bases at J, leaving 8 bases unmatched. The V gene's germline CDR1 is SQVTM and CDR2 ANQGSEA. The CDR3 loop is CSVRTGALRYTF. The CDR3 DNA reads as TGCAGCGTCCGGACAGGGGCATTACGCTACACCTTC.

Regarding this clonotype: One junction end does not reproduce the germline sequence, and a read error may be involved. The rearrangement uses TRBV5-5 and TRBJ2-2; D ambiguous. Germline lookup yields CDR1 SGHKS and CDR2 YYEKEE (reference sequence). CDR3 length: 14 residues. The CDR3 DNA is TGTGCCATCAGCCCTGGGCTCGCGCTTGGGGAGCTGTTTTTT. Encoded protein: CAISPGLALGELFF.

V usage is TRBV7-2 and J usage is TRBJ1-5; no definite D call. Germline V gene sequence: CDR1 SGHTA, CDR2 FQGNSA. There are 14 residues in the CDR3. V dropped 5 bases and J dropped 6 bases, with 14 bases sitting between them. In DNA, the CDR3 is TGTGCCAGCAGCCTTACACCAGGTGGTCAGCCCCAGCATTTT. Translation gives CASSLTPGGQPQHF.

The chain links TRBV29-1 to TRBJ2-1, with TRBD1 as a possible D gene (6 bases). CDR3 length: 14 amino acids. Germline lookup yields CDR1 SQVTM and CDR2 ANQGSEA. Between the trimmed V and J ends, which lost 5 bases and 7 bases, there was a span of 18 bases. The CDR3 DNA follows: TGCAGCGTTCTTGGATGGACAGTACGAAATGAGCAGTTCTTC. This translates into CSVLGWTVRNEQFF.